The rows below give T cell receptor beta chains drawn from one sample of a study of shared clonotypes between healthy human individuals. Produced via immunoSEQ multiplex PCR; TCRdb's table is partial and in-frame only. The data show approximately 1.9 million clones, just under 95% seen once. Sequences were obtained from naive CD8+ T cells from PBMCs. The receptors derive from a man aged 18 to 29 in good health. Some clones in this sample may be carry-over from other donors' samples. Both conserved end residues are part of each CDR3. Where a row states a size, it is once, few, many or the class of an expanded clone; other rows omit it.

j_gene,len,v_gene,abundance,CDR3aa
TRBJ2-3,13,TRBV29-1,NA,CSGGLAATDTQYF
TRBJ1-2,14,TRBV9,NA,CASSEGEYFYGYTF
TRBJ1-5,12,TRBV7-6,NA,CASSTVGQPQHF
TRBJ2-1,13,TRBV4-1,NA,CASSQTTYNEQFF
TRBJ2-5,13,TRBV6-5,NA,CASNGGAGETQYF
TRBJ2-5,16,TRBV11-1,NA,CASSYQGTYPEETQYF
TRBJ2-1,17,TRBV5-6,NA,CASTDFGGQGSYNEQFF
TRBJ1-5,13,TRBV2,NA,CASSVGINQPQHF
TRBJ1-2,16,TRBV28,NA,CASSFRGAKSRDGYTF
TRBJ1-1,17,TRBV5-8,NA,CASSPLPGLFFNTEAFF
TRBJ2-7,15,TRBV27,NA,CASRPRRLALDEQYF
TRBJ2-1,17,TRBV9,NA,CASSVARGLAGDNEQFF
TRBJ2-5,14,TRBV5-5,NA,CASSLGPGLETQYF
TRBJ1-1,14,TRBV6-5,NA,CASSYTDRGTEAFF
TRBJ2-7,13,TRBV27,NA,CASSFLGGSEQYF
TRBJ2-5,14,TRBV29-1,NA,CSVELEQSQETQYF
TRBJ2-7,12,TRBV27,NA,CATTSALYEQYF
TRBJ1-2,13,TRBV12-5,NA,CASGMTGSFGYTF
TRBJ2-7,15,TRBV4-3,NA,CASSQDGQGAGEQYF
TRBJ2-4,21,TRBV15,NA,CATSRDSGTSGRADGKNIQYF
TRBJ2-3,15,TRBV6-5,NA,CASSYLYGNTDTQYF
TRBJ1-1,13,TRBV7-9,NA,CASSLALGVEAFF
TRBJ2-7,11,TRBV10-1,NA,CASSLGNEQYF
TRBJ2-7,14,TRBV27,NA,CASSSRADFYEQYF
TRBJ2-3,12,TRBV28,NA,CASSLFSDTQYF
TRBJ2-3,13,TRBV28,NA,CASVGISTDTQYF
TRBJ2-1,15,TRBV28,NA,CASSLRRPKHNEQFF
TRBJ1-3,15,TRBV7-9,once,CASTTGGTSGNTIYF
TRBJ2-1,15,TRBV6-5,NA,CASRPASGSKTEQFF
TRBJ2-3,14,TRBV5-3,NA,CARSLVGVEPAQYF
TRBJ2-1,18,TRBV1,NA,CTSSQTGGSGQEYNEQFF
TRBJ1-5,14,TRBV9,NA,CASSAGLDNQPQHF
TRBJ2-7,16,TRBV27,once,CASSFLPRQQRYEQYF
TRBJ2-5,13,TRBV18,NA,CASSPDRQETQYF
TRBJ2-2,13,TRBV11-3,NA,CASSFQQTGELFF
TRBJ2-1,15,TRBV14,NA,CASSMGPSATNEQFF
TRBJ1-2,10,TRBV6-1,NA,CASLWYGYTF
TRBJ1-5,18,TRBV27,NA,CASSLRGQVGVSNQPQHF
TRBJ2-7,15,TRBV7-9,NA,CASCGGDRGPYEQYF
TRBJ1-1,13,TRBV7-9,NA,CASSSPDHTEAFF
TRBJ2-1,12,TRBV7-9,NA,CASSFGGYEQFF
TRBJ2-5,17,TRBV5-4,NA,CASSSKTGTGARETQYF
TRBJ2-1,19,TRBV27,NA,CASSLKSPFGGISYNEQFF
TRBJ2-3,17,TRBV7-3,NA,CASSLMGSGMGTDTQYF
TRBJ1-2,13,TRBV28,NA,CAIRGSGDYGYTF
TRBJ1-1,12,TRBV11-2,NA,CASRDGTTEAFF
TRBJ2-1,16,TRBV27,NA,CASSLFAMSSYNEQFF
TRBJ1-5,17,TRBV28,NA,CASSFFPGTGDNQPQHF
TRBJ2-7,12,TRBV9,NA,CASSVAGREQYF
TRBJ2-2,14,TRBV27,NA,CASSQDWNTGELFF
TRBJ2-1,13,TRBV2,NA,CATKMTDYNEQFF
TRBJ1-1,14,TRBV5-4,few,CASSTQSAGTEAFF
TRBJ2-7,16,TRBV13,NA,CASSSPSVDGRYEQYF
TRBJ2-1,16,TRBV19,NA,CASSISGLAVYNEQFF
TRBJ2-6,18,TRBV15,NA,CATSRGTGGSSGANVLTF
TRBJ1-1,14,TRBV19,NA,CASSIDSWNTEAFF
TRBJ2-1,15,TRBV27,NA,CASSLRTGGYNEQFF
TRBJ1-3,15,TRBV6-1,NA,CASSEFRGTGNTIYF
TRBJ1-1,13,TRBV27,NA,CASSLLLNTEAFF
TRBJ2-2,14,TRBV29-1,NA,CSVEDMSKSGELFF